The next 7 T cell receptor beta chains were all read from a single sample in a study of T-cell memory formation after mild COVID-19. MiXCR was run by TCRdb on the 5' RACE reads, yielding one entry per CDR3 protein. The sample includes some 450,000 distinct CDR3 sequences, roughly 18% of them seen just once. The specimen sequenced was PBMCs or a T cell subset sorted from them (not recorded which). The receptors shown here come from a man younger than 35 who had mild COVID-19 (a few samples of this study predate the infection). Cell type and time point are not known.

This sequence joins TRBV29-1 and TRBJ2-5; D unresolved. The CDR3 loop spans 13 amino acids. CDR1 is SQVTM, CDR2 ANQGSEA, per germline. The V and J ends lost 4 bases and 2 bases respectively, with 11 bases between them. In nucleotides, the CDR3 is TGCAGCGTTGTTTCCAGGCTTCAAGAGACCCAGTACTTC. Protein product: CSVVSRLQETQYF.

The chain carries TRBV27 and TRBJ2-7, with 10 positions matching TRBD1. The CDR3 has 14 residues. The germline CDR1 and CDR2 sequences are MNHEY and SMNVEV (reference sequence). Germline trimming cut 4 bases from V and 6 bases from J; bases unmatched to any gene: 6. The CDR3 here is CASSSSRDRGEQYF. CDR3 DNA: TGTGCCAGCAGTTCGTCCCGGGACAGGGGCGAGCAGTACTTC.

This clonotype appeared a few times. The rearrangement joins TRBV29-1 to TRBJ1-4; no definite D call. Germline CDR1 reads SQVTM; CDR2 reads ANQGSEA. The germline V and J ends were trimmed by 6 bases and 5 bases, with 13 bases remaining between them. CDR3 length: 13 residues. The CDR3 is CSVSGMLNEKLFF. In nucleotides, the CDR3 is TGCAGCGTGTCCGGGATGTTGAATGAAAAACTGTTTTTT.

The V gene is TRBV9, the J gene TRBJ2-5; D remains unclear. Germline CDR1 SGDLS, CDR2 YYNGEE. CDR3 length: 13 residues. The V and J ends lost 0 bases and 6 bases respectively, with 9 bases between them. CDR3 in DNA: TGTGCCAGCAGCGTAGATATTAGCCAGACCCAGTACTTC. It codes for CASSVDISQTQYF.

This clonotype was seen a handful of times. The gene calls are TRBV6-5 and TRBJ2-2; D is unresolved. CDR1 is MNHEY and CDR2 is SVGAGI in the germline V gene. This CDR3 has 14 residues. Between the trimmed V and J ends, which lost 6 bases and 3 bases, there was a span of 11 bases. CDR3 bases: TGTGCCAGCAGCCGGTCTGGTTACACCGGGGAGCTGTTTTTT. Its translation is CASSRSGYTGELFF.

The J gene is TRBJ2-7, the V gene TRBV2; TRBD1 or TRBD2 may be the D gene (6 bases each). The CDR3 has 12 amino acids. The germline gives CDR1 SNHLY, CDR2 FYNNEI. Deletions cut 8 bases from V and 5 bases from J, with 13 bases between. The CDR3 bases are TGTGCCAGCCGTCGGGGGCTCGACGAGCAGTACTTC. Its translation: CASRRGLDEQYF.

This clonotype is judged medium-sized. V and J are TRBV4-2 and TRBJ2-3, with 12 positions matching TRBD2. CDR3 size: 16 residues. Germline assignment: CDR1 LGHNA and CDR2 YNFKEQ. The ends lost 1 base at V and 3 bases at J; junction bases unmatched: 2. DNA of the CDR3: TGTGCCAGCAGCCAAGCACTAGCGGGGGGTACAGATACGCAGTATTTT. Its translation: CASSQALAGGTDTQYF.